This T cell receptor beta chain was recorded in a study of beta chain features in type 1 diabetes (dated 2018 in TCRdb). In the study overall: No differences in mean age, gender distribution, total cell number or subset yield were found between patients and healthy donors. In the study, TCRB repertoires of sorted circulating CD4+ T cell subsets from recently diagnosed type 1 diabetes patients were compared with those of matched healthy donors. Naive and central memory subsets were obtained from all 30 or so donors, but regulatory and stem cell-like memory subsets were isolated from only 8 patients and roughly 8 healthy donors. A total of about 100,000,000 sorted cells were examined across all samples, and RNA yield correlated strongly with the number of cells per subset. Overall study outcomes, separate from this receptor: Naive, central memory and regulatory TCRB repertoires appeared to be more similar among patients than among healthy donors. At VDJ recombination sites, type 1 diabetes patients had fewer insertions and more deleted nucleotides, which implies abnormalities in thymic rearrangement. Because cDNA rather than genomic DNA was sequenced, highly expressing activated cells could have been over-represented, although no difference in activation and CD3 levels was found between groups. Only small numbers of individuals were included in the HLA sub-analyses, which left unresolved whether HLA type had any influence on TCRB rearrangement. A moderate but significant shortening of TCRB CDR3 length was observed in type 1 diabetes patients in all four CD4+ subsets. PCR may preferentially amplify shorter templates, but because patient and control samples were amplified and corrected together, any resulting skew would affect both groups equally.

Each donor gave one peripheral blood draw, averaging approximately 120 mL, which was collected into heparinised tubes. A BD FACSAria II was used to sort naive, central memory, regulatory and stem cell-like memory CD4+ T cells with a panel that included CD45RO, CCR7, CD25, CD127, CD95 and CD27. Purity was above 98% for every sorted population. Right away, PBMCs were isolated by Lymphoprep density gradient centrifugation and were stained directly, with no culture step. Samples were stained and sorted in pairs, with one healthy donor and one patient per experiment, so that batch effects were minimized. V ends up 1 base short and J 1 base short, with an unmatched junction base count of 1. The CDR3 runs 15 residues from the cysteine to the phenylalanine. The read is trimmed to its CDR3 DNA, 45 bases read in frame from base 1. The germline V gene gives CDR1 as LGHNA and CDR2 as YNFKEQ. Note on this clone: Its binding antigen is unknown. No much larger clone exists at a distance of one base, and base qualities are not known.

The entire isolated RNA was reverse transcribed using the High Capacity cDNA Reverse Transcription Kit, and thus expressed TCRB transcripts were sequenced. Deep immunoSEQ sequencing was performed on naive, central memory and regulatory T cell samples, with an average of about 3.57 million total reads per sample. After sorted cells were lysed in RLT buffer, RNA was extracted with DNase-treated RNeasy Micro or Mini kits, with the choice depending on cell number. Each cell subset was processed on its own to prevent cross-contamination, while patient and healthy donor samples were processed together. The immunoSEQ multiplex PCR was used to amplify TCRB sequences from cDNA, yielding 87-bp fragments that span the CDR3 region. The amplicons were sequenced using the Illumina HiSeq platform. Per the authors' processing: Synthetic template baselines were used to correct PCR bias computationally, reads within Hamming distance 2 were collapsed, and singletons that could not be merged were discarded. By aligning reads against IMGT, V, D and J genes, CDR3 length, and insertions or deletions at six rearrangement sites were assigned. Within each subset, clonotype counts were normalized to the number of sorted cells before true diversity and Gini coefficients were calculated with the tcR R package. The overlap coefficient, calculated on TCRB nucleotide sequences, was used to measure repertoire sharing. TCRdb limited this immuneACCESS table to in-frame rearrangements with V and J called. A share of clones is missing; checked studies link under half to unresolved V genes, and the rest is unexplained. V and J calls and clone size come straight from that table; D and trimming were deduced from the DNA. The sample includes approximately 160,000 clones, with about 9.4% observed a single time. More than 0.4% of the sample is held by the ten biggest clonotypes.

This receptor was identified in a man aged 25-40 years with type 1 diabetes. Input material: central memory CD4+ T cells from blood. The receptor chain draws on TRBV4-2 and TRBJ1-2; the central 9 bases match TRBD1. The CDR3 protein: CASSQGDRDNYGYTF. The nucleotide sequence reads TGTGCCAGCAGCCAAGGGGACAGGGATAACTATGGCTACACCTTC.